This TCR beta chain was sequenced in a study of blood T cells in healthy people across ages. It was with a sample-barcoded 5' primer and a J-beta primer mix that a second PCR of roughly 7 to 11 cycles was run. TCRdb redid the calling of the 5' RACE reads with MiXCR, one entry per CDR3 protein. Among about 560,000 distinct CDR3 sequences listed, around 27% were seen once. The CDR3 runs 15 residues. Germline V gene data show CDR1 as MNHEY and CDR2 as SVGEGT. The ends were cut back, 6 bases at V and 4 bases at J, with 17 bases in the middle. At least 6 million PBMCs were isolated per sample. These sequences were also reported in another study, on T cells of mothers and their children. That work adds: Each child contributed about 3 million TCR beta CDR3 reads, while each mother contributed over 9.5 million. Comparable shaping of TCR recombination output by thymic selection was observed in related and unrelated pairs. No persistent microchimeric T cell clones were detected.

The receptor was isolated from a boy under 10 years old in good health. Sequencing used blood. J is TRBJ2-3 and V is TRBV6-2 or TRBV6-3; TRBD1 is a possible D gene (5 bases). The CDR3 coding sequence is TGTGCCAGCAGGAAAGGGGTACTTACCTCAGATACGCAGTATTTT. Encoded protein: CASRKGVLTSDTQYF.